The sequence of this TCR beta chain was determined in a study of T cells in Graves' hyperthyroidism and ophthalmopathy (dated by TCRdb to between 2017 and 2020). Regarding the study in general: Peripheral blood samples were taken at the time of initial diagnosis, prior to any treatment. The paper reports TCR Vbeta CDR3 sequencing of some 140 peripheral blood samples: 40 or so ophthalmopathy, fewer than 80 hyperthyroidism and some 17 progressor patients. The approximately 98 discovery patients were randomly divided into training and test sets at a 7:3 ratio. After sampling, hyperthyroidism patients received methimazole starting at 30 mg daily, and ophthalmopathy patients received high-dose intravenous methylprednisolone. In roughly six Graves' hyperthyroidism patients, the study also compared T-cell repertoires from thyroid tissue with T-cell repertoires from blood. Prospective prediction of ophthalmopathy was tested in an independent validation cohort of about 19 hyperthyroidism patients and some 17 patients who later progressed to ophthalmopathy. To identify distinguishing TCR V-J signatures, a discovery cohort of around 100 patients was used, comprising fewer than 45 with Graves' ophthalmopathy and 57 with stable Graves' hyperthyroidism. Results the study describes overall, beyond this receptor: No statistical method was used to fix the sample size in advance, and group allocation was not hidden from the investigators. Most expanded thyroid clonotypes (frequency above 0.001) were also found in blood, which suggests that blood repertoires may mirror thyroid immune responses. In validation, progression to ophthalmopathy was predicted by the model with 70.59% sensitivity and nearly 75% specificity, a median of about 6.4 months before onset. In cross-validation, a model built on a 13 V-J signature told ophthalmopathy apart from stable hyperthyroidism with 87.88% sensitivity and approximately 81% specificity, and in testing the same model reached 80%/75%.

This clonotype was seen a few times. Its antigen target is currently unknown. Nothing much larger sits one base from this clone, and base qualities are not available. The TCR beta CDR3 regions were amplified from RNA transcripts. For the first round of RT-PCR on the TCR CDR3, the HTBI primer set was used together with the Qiagen OneStep RT-PCR kit. Libraries were constructed in a second round of multiplex PCR, after which size selection and purification were performed. The libraries were sequenced on an Illumina HiSeq2000 using paired-end 100 bp reads. The original methods were these. SOAPnuke was used to process the raw data, throwing out any read that contained adapters or uncalled bases, had a mean Phred below 15, or lacked an exact constant-primer or identifier match. COPE v1.2.5 was used to merge high-quality paired reads, and clonotypes were defined as unique nucleotide sequences. MiTCR v1.1 was used to align clonotypes to the IMGT TRBV, TRBD and TRBJ reference segments. The analysis was restricted to V-J combinations with a frequency above 0.0001, which together covered over 99% of the repertoires. A TCS score was defined as the ratio between F50 (clonal expansion) and ExV (chaos), using BLOSUM62-based TCRdist between CDR3 peptides within each V-J. Welch's t-statistics and random forest reduced around 550 V-J features to roughly 13, which were used in a naive Bayes classifier (R e1071). The similarity between thyroid and blood repertoires was quantified using the Morisita-Horn index. TCRdb itself trimmed the public reads at Q25 with fastp, ran MiXCR and retained productive beta chains. Rows matching on CDR3 protein sequence are summarized as one entry with the most common DNA and genes. The V and J calls were not made by the authors but by TCRdb's processing. This sample gives hundreds of thousands of distinct CDR3 sequences in total; 35% of them show up just once. Of the sample, around 31% is held by the ten largest clones.

Stable Graves' hyperthyroidism was defined as the absence of progression to ophthalmopathy over 18 months of follow-up. The hyperthyroidism patients were between 18 and 65 years old and newly diagnosed, with a disease duration of less than 2 months. Patients with uncontrolled infections, other autoimmune diseases, pregnancy or lactation were excluded. Diagnoses were based on clinical symptoms, serum thyroxine and TRAb, thyroid ultrasound and orbital computed tomography. PBMCs were isolated from about 9.2 ml of fresh peripheral blood by Ficoll-Paque density gradient centrifugation. Total RNA was extracted with Trizol reagent, and quality was checked on an Agilent 2100 Bioanalyzer. Source material: blood. The sequence came from a woman aged 40 to 49 with Graves' hyperthyroidism.

For the CDR3, the sequence is CASSPSTAVNTEAFF. The DNA is TGTGCCAGCAGCCCTTCGACAGCTGTGAACACTGAAGCTTTCTTT. The sequence joins TRBV6-5 to TRBJ1-1; matching of 5 bases hints at TRBD1 as the D gene. V loses 6 bases of germline sequence and J loses 0 bases, and the interval between the two ends is 14 bases. Spanning cysteine to phenylalanine, the CDR3 consists of 15 amino acids. Only CDR3 DNA remains: 45 bases, in frame from the first base. From the germline V gene, CDR1 is MNHEY and CDR2 is SVGAGI.